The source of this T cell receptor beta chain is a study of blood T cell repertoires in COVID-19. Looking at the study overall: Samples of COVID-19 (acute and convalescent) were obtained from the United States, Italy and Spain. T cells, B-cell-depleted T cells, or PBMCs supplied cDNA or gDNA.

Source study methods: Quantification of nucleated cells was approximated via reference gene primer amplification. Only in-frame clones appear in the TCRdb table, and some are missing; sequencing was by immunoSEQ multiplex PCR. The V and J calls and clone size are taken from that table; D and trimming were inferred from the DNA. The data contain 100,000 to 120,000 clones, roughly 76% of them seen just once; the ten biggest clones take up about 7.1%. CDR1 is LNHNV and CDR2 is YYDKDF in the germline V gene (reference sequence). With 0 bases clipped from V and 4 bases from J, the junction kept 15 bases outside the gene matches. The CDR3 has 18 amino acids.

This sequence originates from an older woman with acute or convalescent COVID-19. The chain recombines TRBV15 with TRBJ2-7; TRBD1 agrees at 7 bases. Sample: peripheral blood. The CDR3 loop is CATSRDLHIQGQQYEQYF. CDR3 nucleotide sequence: TGTGCCACCAGCAGAGATCTTCATATACAGGGGCAACAATACGAGCAGTACTTC. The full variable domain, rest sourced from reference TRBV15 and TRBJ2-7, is DAMVIQNPRYQVTQFGKPVTLSCSQTLNHNVMYWYQQKSSQAPKLLFHYYDKDFNNEADTPDNFQSRRPNTSFCFLDIRSPGLGDTAMYLCATSRDLHIQGQQYEQYFGPGTRLTVT.